The 21 T cell receptor beta chains reported below all come from one sample, sequenced in a study of cytomegalovirus exposure and HLA in healthy donors. Both 60 Vbeta primers and 13 Jbeta primers went into the PCR. The protocol was immunoSEQ multiplex PCR, while the TCRdb copy is restricted to in-frame clones and leaves out a portion. The sample consists of 110,000 or so clones, under 70% of them appearing once. The sample taken for sequencing was PBMCs. These TCRs come from a man between 18 and 29 years old in good health and CMV-seropositive.

The chain employs TRBV27 and TRBJ2-7, with 10 bases lining up with TRBD1. This CDR3 is built from 20 residues. Losses at the gene ends were 5 bases for V and 0 bases for J; bases not matched to a gene: 19. Germline CDR1 reads MNHEY; CDR2 reads SMNVEV (reference sequence). CDR3 region: CASSGRDRGGQGFASYEQYV. The CDR3 DNA reads TGTGCCAGCAGTGGGCGGGACCGAGGGGGACAGGGGTTTGCCTCCTACGAGCAGTACGTC.

Here the CDR3 reads CAWSSSGGIYEQYF. DNA for the CDR3: TGTGCCTGGAGTTCTAGCGGGGGGATCTACGAGCAGTACTTC. This chain uses TRBV30 with TRBJ2-7; 11 bases are shared with TRBD2. Germline V gene lookup returns CDR1 GTSNPN and CDR2 SVGIG (reference sequence). With V trimmed by 2 bases and J by 3 bases, 3 bases remained unmatched. The CDR3 has 14 amino acids.

The gene calls are TRBV5-4 and TRBJ1-2; no reliable D call. CDR1 and CDR2 (germline): SGHNT, YYREEE (reference sequence). The CDR3 runs 11 residues. V lost 4 bases and J 3 bases, leaving 4 bases between the germline ends. In DNA form, the CDR3 reads TGTGCCAGCAGCCGGGACTATGGCTACACCTTC. Encoded protein: CASSRDYGYTF.

This chain links TRBV5-4 with TRBJ1-2; 8 bases are a match to TRBD1. The CDR3 has 14 residues. Germline V gene lookup returns CDR1 SGHNT and CDR2 YYREEE (reference sequence). Losses at the gene ends were 1 base for V and 8 bases for J; bases not matched to a gene: 7. CDR3 sequence reads: CASSLYQGAWGYTF. The CDR3 bases are TGTGCCAGCAGCTTGTACCAGGGGGCCTGGGGCTACACCTTC.

The chain combines TRBV7-6 with TRBJ2-3; 9 bases line up with TRBD1. The V and J ends lost 5 bases and 3 bases, in that order; junction bases with no gene match: 3. The germline gives CDR1 SGHVS, CDR2 FNYEAQ. CDR3 length: 14 amino acids. For the CDR3, the DNA is TGTGCCAGCAGCCAGACAGGGGGAACAGATACGCAGTATTTT. Its translation is CASSQTGGTDTQYF.

The chain is built from TRBV9 and TRBJ1-4; 7 positions match TRBD1. The V gene's germline CDR1 is SGDLS and CDR2 YYNGEE. V trimming: 4 bases; J trimming: 3 bases; junction bases outside the gene matches: 6. The CDR3 is 15 amino acids. The DNA for the CDR3 is TGTGCCAGCAGCCCTCCCGGGACAGCTAATGAAAAACTGTTTTTT. This sequence encodes CASSPPGTANEKLFF.

This clone has just a few counts. The chain links TRBV6-6 to TRBJ1-5; possibly TRBD1 for D (6 bases). The CDR3 consists of 15 residues. CDR1 is MNHNY and CDR2 is SVGAGI in the germline V gene (reference sequence). V was pared by 0 bases and J by 3 bases, with 9 bases between. The CDR3 sequence is CASSYSGGANQPQHF. The CDR3 nucleotides read TGTGCCAGCAGTTACTCTGGGGGGGCCAATCAGCCCCAGCATTTT.

This chain connects TRBV25-1 to TRBJ1-4, with TRBD1 matching over 11 bases. J lost 14 bases, V lost 3 bases, and 11 bases had no gene match. Germline V gene lookup returns CDR1 MGHDK and CDR2 SYGVNS. This CDR3 region has 15 residues. This CDR3 is CASSDSGTGGGLLFF. DNA for the CDR3: TGTGCCAGCAGTGACTCCGGGACAGGGGGGGGCTTGCTGTTTTTT. Combining the CDR3 with reference TRBV25-1 and TRBJ1-4 gives the whole variable domain EADIYQTPRYLVIGTGKKITLECSQTMGHDKMYWYQQDPGMELHLIHYSYGVNSTEKGDLSSESTVSRIRTEHFPLTLESARPSHTSQYLCASSDSGTGGGLLFFGSGTQLSVL.

The chain uses TRBV2 and TRBJ2-7; D is perhaps TRBD1 (6 bases). The germline V and J ends were trimmed by 3 bases and 4 bases, with 13 bases remaining between them. Germline V gene data show CDR1 as SNHLY and CDR2 as FYNNEI. This CDR3 is built from 14 residues. The CDR3 is CASSDQGKGYEQYF. The CDR3 DNA is TGTGCCAGCAGTGACCAGGGGAAGGGGTACGAGCAGTACTTC.

The chain employs TRBV28 and TRBJ2-1, with TRBD2 matching over 11 bases. Germline values: CDR1 MDHEN, CDR2 SYDVKM. The V and J ends lost 5 bases and 4 bases, in that order; junction bases with no gene match: 7. CDR3 length equals 16 residues. The CDR3 reads CASSPGSGGAYNEQFF. In DNA form, the CDR3 reads TGTGCCAGCAGTCCCGGTAGCGGGGGGGCGTACAATGAGCAGTTCTTC.

V gene TRBV7-6 combines with J gene TRBJ1-6; 7 positions agree with TRBD1. From germline, CDR1 is SGHVS and CDR2 FNYEAQ. V lost 0 bases to trimming and J lost 6 bases; unmatched junction nucleotides: 2. This CDR3 is built from 15 residues. The CDR3 nucleotides are TGTGCCAGCAGCTTAGCGACAGGGATTAATTCACCCCTCCACTTT. This encodes CASSLATGINSPLHF.

The table lists this clone with a few counts. The rearrangement joins TRBV6-6 to TRBJ2-5, with D perhaps matching TRBD2 (6 bases). The J call is doubtful: the DNA matches TRBJ2-7 better. CDR3 length: 13 residues. CDR1 is MNHNY, CDR2 SVGAGI, per germline (reference sequence). The CDR3, as DNA: TGTGCCAGCAGTTTGGGGGAGGCCTACGAGCAGTACTTC. Its translation: CASSLGEAYEQYF.

This chain links TRBV30 with TRBJ1-2; TRBD1 is a possible D gene (5 bases). V was pared by 0 bases and J by 6 bases, with 14 bases between. The CDR3 has 14 amino acids. The germline CDR1 and CDR2 sequences are GTSNPN and SVGIG (reference sequence). Written as DNA, the CDR3 is TGTGCCTGGAGTGTACAAGCAGGGAGGAATGGCTACACCTTC. This gives the protein CAWSVQAGRNGYTF.

CDR3 sequence reads: CASSRGQRSSPLHF. CDR3 sequence (DNA): TGTGCCAGCAGCCGGGGACAGCGAAGTTCACCCCTCCACTTT. This chain uses TRBV14 with TRBJ1-6; 7 bases line up with TRBD1. This CDR3 is built from 14 residues. J lost 9 bases, V lost 4 bases, and 6 bases had no gene match. CDR1 is SGHDN and CDR2 is FVKESK in the germline V gene.

The chain joins TRBV28 to TRBJ1-5; D may be TRBD1 (6 bases). Trimming shortened V by 2 bases and J by 3 bases, and 14 bases separated the two germline ends. The CDR3 is made up of 16 amino acids. The germline V gene encodes CDR1 MDHEN and CDR2 SYDVKM. CDR3 bases: TGTGCCAGCAGTTTAGGGGGACACTGGCCCAATCAGCCCCAGCATTTT. Protein sequence: CASSLGGHWPNQPQHF.

The chain uses TRBV6-5 and TRBJ1-2, with D hard to call. The CDR3 is made up of 15 amino acids. Trimming pared 8 bases from V and 0 bases from J, leaving 16 bases between. Germline CDR1 is MNHEY and CDR2 is SVGAGI. Written as DNA, the CDR3 is TGTGCCAGCGGTAAAGTGGGTCTAGCTAACTATGGCTACACCTTC. Amino acids: CASGKVGLANYGYTF.

CDR3 residues: CASRAGNSGNTIYF. The CDR3 bases are TGTGCCAGCAGGGCGGGAAACTCTGGAAACACCATATATTTT. This sequence joins TRBV7-9 and TRBJ1-3; D unresolved. The V end lost 6 bases, the J end lost 0 bases, and 9 bases lay between the germline ends. The germline V gene has CDR1 SEHNR and CDR2 FQNEAQ (reference sequence). The CDR3 runs to 14 residues.

The rearrangement links TRBV19 to TRBJ1-5; 10 bases are a match to TRBD1. V dropped 11 bases and J dropped 6; count of bases not matched to a gene: 10. CDR3 length: 14 amino acids. Germline CDR1 LNHDA, CDR2 SQIVND (reference sequence). This CDR3 is CASRDRGPGQPQHF. The CDR3 bases are TGTGCCTCACGGGACAGGGGCCCAGGTCAGCCCCAGCATTTT.

The chain uses TRBV7-9 and TRBJ2-1; TRBD2 agrees at 10 bases. Germline V lookup: CDR1 SEHNR, CDR2 FQNEAQ (reference sequence). The CDR3 covers 15 residues. The V and J ends lost 5 bases and 3 bases, in that order; junction bases with no gene match: 4. CDR3 amino acids: CASSPGTSVYNEQFF. CDR3 DNA sequence: TGTGCCAGCAGCCCCGGGACTAGCGTCTACAATGAGCAGTTCTTC.

The J gene is TRBJ1-1, the V gene TRBV5-1; D perhaps matches TRBD1 (5 bases). Trimming took off 4 bases at V and 7 bases at J, with 17 bases between the two ends. From germline, CDR1 is SGHRS and CDR2 YFSETQ. This CDR3 region has 14 residues. CDR3 in amino acids: CASSILSTEGEAFF. Written as DNA, the CDR3 is TGCGCCAGCAGCATCTTATCGACAGAAGGTGAAGCTTTCTTT.

The rearrangement uses TRBV7-9 and TRBJ1-2, with 7 bases fitting TRBD1. Germline V CDR1 and CDR2: SEHNR, FQNEAQ (reference sequence). Losses at the gene ends were 5 bases for V and 2 bases for J; bases not matched to a gene: 8. The CDR3 contains 15 residues. CDR3 in amino acids: CASSTDRNQNYGYTF. For the CDR3, the DNA is TGTGCCAGCAGCACGGACAGGAATCAAAACTATGGCTACACCTTC.